Below are 17 T cell receptor beta chains sequenced from a single sample in a study of T cells expressing NK-cell markers. No DNA is given; TCRdb re-called the 5' RACE reads and lists each CDR3 protein once. The specimen's table records some 440,000 distinct CDR3 sequences. The material sequenced was blood T cells: a sorted CD56 or NKG2C T cell subset, CD4+ or CD8+ T cells, or bulk PBMC T cells (not recorded which). These receptor sequences come from a woman between 50 and 59 years old in good health.

The rearrangement joins TRBV4-2 to TRBJ2-1. CDR1 and CDR2 from the germline V gene are LGHNA and YNFKEQ. This CDR3 has 16 residues. CDR3 region: CASSQVGGGSQNEQFF.

This chain's CDR3 is CASSPRQGEEEKLFF. The chain joins TRBV18 to TRBJ1-4; lacking DNA, the TRBD1 call made by TCRdb goes unchecked. The CDR3 has 15 amino acids. Germline V gene data show CDR1 as KGHSH and CDR2 as LQKENI.

This chain joins TRBV7-6 and TRBJ2-2; absent DNA, TCRdb's TRBD1 call cannot be checked. There are 16 residues in the CDR3. Germline V gene lookup returns CDR1 SGHVS and CDR2 FNYEAQ. CDR3 region: CASSLGGTPNTGELFF.

The chain is built from TRBV2 and TRBJ2-5; TCRdb's D gene call, TRBD1, goes unchecked for lack of DNA. CDR3 length: 12 residues. Per the germline V gene, CDR1 is SNHLY and CDR2 is FYNNEI. The CDR3 is CASTGKEETQYF.

The gene calls are TRBV18 and TRBJ1-5; the D gene TCRdb calls, TRBD1, cannot be checked with no DNA. The CDR3 has 14 amino acids. CDR1 KGHSH and CDR2 LQKENI come from the germline V gene. The CDR3 reads CASSSKGGEQPQHF.

The rearrangement links TRBV5-4 to TRBJ1-3. This CDR3 is 17 amino acids long. CDR1 and CDR2 from the germline V gene are SGHNT and YYREEE (reference sequence). The CDR3 here is CASSSYGGESAGNTIYF. Complete variable domain (other parts from reference TRBV5-4 and TRBJ1-3): ETGVTQSPTHLIKTRGQQVTLRCSSQSGHNTVSWYQQALGQGPQFIFQYYREEENGRGNFPPRFSGLQFPNYSSELNVNALELDDSALYLCASSSYGGESAGNTIYFGEGSWLTVV.

The chain carries TRBV28 and TRBJ2-1; TCRdb gives TRBD2 as the D gene, but with no DNA this cannot be confirmed. This CDR3 region has 20 residues. Germline V gene data show CDR1 as MDHEN and CDR2 as SYDVKM. CDR3 region: CASSTTTPLTSGRPYNEQFF.

The rearrangement joins TRBV6-2 or TRBV6-3 to TRBJ1-2. The CDR3 is 14 amino acids. Germline V gene data show CDR1 as MNHEY and CDR2 as SVGEGT. The CDR3 reads CASSYGGTLYGYTF.

This chain joins TRBV24-1 and TRBJ2-5; TCRdb's assignment of TRBD1 cannot be checked, as there is no DNA. This CDR3 region has 15 residues. Germline V gives CDR1 KGHDR, CDR2 SFDVKD. This CDR3 is CATSDVDRDGETQYF.

V and J are TRBV12-3 or TRBV12-4 and TRBJ2-5; TCRdb indicates TRBD2, and absent DNA this call remains unverified. The CDR3 is 17 residues long. CDR3 amino acids: CASSLGGPGLAVETQYF.

The chain recombines TRBV11-1 with TRBJ2-1. The CDR3 spans 14 residues. The germline V gene encodes CDR1 SGHAT and CDR2 FQDESV (reference sequence). This CDR3 is CASSLNTYYNEQFF.

The gene calls are TRBV5-1 and TRBJ1-4; without DNA, the TCRdb call of TRBD1 cannot be checked. The CDR3 is 15 residues long. Germline V gene lookup returns CDR1 SGHRS and CDR2 YFSETQ. This CDR3 reads CASSLGSGPGKKLFF. Combining the CDR3 with reference TRBV5-1 and TRBJ1-4 gives the whole variable domain KAGVTQTPRYLIKTRGQQVTLSCSPISGHRSVSWYQQTPGQGLQFLFEYFSETQRNKGNFPGRFSGRQFSNSRSEMNVSTLELGDSALYLCASSLGSGPGKKLFFGSGTQLSVL.

The gene calls are TRBV21-1 and TRBJ1-5. TRBV21-1 constitutes a pseudogene. The CDR3 loop spans 13 amino acids. CDR3 sequence: CASSKAPNQPQHF.

The chain recombines TRBV24-1 with TRBJ1-1. The CDR3 totals 12 residues. CDR1 and CDR2 from the germline V gene are KGHDR and SFDVKD. CDR3 amino acids: CATSVGSTQAFF.

The chain has TRBV4-2 and TRBJ2-2. CDR1 and CDR2 (germline): LGHNA, YNFKEQ. This CDR3 region has 14 residues. The CDR3 here is CASSVIGVSGELFF.

This chain links TRBV4-1 with TRBJ2-1. CDR1 is MGHRA and CDR2 is YSYEKL in the germline V gene. This CDR3 is 14 amino acids long. The CDR3 sequence is CASSQVPRTNEQFF.

The rearrangement joins TRBV29-1 to TRBJ2-3; TCRdb proposes TRBD2, but this gene call is untestable without DNA. There are 15 residues in the CDR3. Looked up from germline, CDR1 is SQVTM and CDR2 is ANQGSEA. CDR3 residues: CSVEDRTGGPNTQYF.